These T cell receptor beta chains were read from a single sample in a study of shared clonotypes between healthy human individuals. Libraries were prepared by immunoSEQ multiplex PCR; TCRdb keeps only in-frame clonotypes and omits some of them. The data contain under 850,000 clones, 72% of them seen just once; the ten biggest clones take up approximately 2%. The sequenced sample was memory CD4+ T cells sorted from blood. These receptors all come from a woman in her twenties or thirties in good health. Each CDR3 is given with its conserved first and last residue. The D gene is left open where the match is weak.

j_gene	d_gene	v_gene	CDR3aa
TRBJ1-2	TRBD1	TRBV18	CASSPFLGQGAEGYTF
TRBJ2-7	TRBD2	TRBV10-3	CAISYGSGRAPYEQYF
TRBJ1-1	-	TRBV6-1	CASSEARGTEAFF
TRBJ2-1	-	TRBV5-4	CASFAGGGSLLHNEQFF
TRBJ2-1	TRBD2	TRBV6-6	CASRLAGVYNEQFF
TRBJ2-3	-	TRBV30	CAWRGLGSTDTQYF
TRBJ1-1	-	TRBV19	CASSTTGNTEAFF
TRBJ1-5	TRBD1	TRBV5-1	CASSRTGDSNQPQHF
TRBJ2-7	-	TRBV28	CASSLGFSVMYF
TRBJ2-3	TRBD2	TRBV7-3	CASSQLAGFVDTQYF
TRBJ2-3	-	TRBV5-6	CASSAGPVDTQYF
TRBJ2-3	TRBD2	TRBV11-2	CASSLGGSGIGDTQYF
TRBJ2-5	-	TRBV4-2	CASSQGVSGQETQYF
TRBJ1-2	TRBD1	TRBV30	CAWSVRAGGMSGYTF
TRBJ2-7	TRBD2	TRBV7-8	CASSLGLAGNTYEQYF
TRBJ1-3	-	TRBV15	CATSRGGLDQTGNTIYF
TRBJ2-7	-	TRBV15	CATSRDRYEQYF
TRBJ2-1	-	TRBV5-1	CASSLTTSSYNEQFF
TRBJ1-1	-	TRBV6-1	CASTEQGGRTEAFF
TRBJ2-2	-	TRBV18	CASSPRNTGELFF
TRBJ1-6	-	TRBV10-3	CAIANPGTASIHNSPLHF
TRBJ1-5	-	TRBV5-1	CASSLERDIPWRPQHF
TRBJ2-2	TRBD2	TRBV2	CASRTSGSRKDTGELFF
TRBJ2-3	-	TRBV19	CASSLGLADTQYF
TRBJ2-3	-	TRBV5-1	CASSLAHRSSTDTQYF
TRBJ2-2	-	TRBV6-5	CASRGAGELFF
TRBJ1-1	-	TRBV5-1	CASSLDRVTNTEAFF
TRBJ2-7	-	TRBV5-1	CASSLASEEQYF